The present T cell receptor beta chain was sequenced within a study of post-analysis software for immune sequencing data. Whole-study results and caveats: Elevated frequency relative to controls characterized a handful of TRBV segments in patients, TRBV5-6, TRBV5-1 and TRBV20-1 among them.

Tagging with unique molecular identifiers was a feature of the TCR beta cDNA libraries. TCRdb processed the PCR reads anew with MiXCR; each CDR3 protein has one entry. Here the sample spans 750,000 to 950,000 distinct CDR3 sequences, around 50% being singletons. Per germline, CDR1 SNHLY and CDR2 FYNNEI. The CDR3 is 15 residues long. V dropped 6 bases and J dropped 4 bases, with 16 bases sitting between them. Worth noting for this clonotype: The antigen is not known.

V usage is TRBV2 and J usage is TRBJ1-5; TRBD1 might be the D (5 bases). The material sequenced was blood. The clonotype comes from a girl aged 10-17 years with multiple sclerosis. This CDR3 reads CASSSRVGPNQPQHF. CDR3 sequence (DNA): TGTGCCAGCAGCTCCAGGGTGGGGCCAAATCAGCCCCAGCATTTT.